This is a list of T cell receptor beta chains from one sample in a study of Ad26.COV2.S vaccination and SARS-CoV-2 variants. This table comes from immunoSEQ multiplex PCR, and its TCRdb copy is limited to in-frame clones, with some not included. The profile shows around 450,000 clones, roughly 87% of them singletons. Sequences were derived from peripheral blood, sampled in a trial of Ad26.COV2.S vaccine versus placebo. The receptors were gathered from a person between 18 and 60 years old who received the Ad26.COV2.S COVID-19 vaccine or a placebo. Each CDR3 is given with its conserved first and last residue. Each record gives: J gene, V gene, CDR3 length, clone size, CDR3 protein. A clone size is listed for some rows: how often the clone was seen (once, few, many), or a class if it is expanded.

J gene: TRBJ2-1
V gene: TRBV7-8
CDR3 length: 15
clone size: .
CDR3 protein: CASSLRFGFENEQFF

J gene: TRBJ1-2
V gene: TRBV19
CDR3 length: 15
clone size: .
CDR3 protein: CASSLSPGSGYGYTF

J gene: TRBJ2-3
V gene: TRBV27
CDR3 length: 14
clone size: .
CDR3 protein: CASSFSLFTDTQYF

J gene: TRBJ2-2
V gene: TRBV3-1/TRBV3-2
CDR3 length: 13
clone size: .
CDR3 protein: CASSQVDTGELFF

J gene: TRBJ1-5
V gene: TRBV19
CDR3 length: 16
clone size: .
CDR3 protein: CASSSSRGGASQPQHF

J gene: TRBJ1-1
V gene: TRBV20-1
CDR3 length: 11
clone size: .
CDR3 protein: CSGLKNTEAFF

J gene: TRBJ1-2
V gene: TRBV28
CDR3 length: 15
clone size: .
CDR3 protein: CASSLSSMWDYGYTF

J gene: TRBJ1-5
V gene: TRBV12-5
CDR3 length: 15
clone size: .
CDR3 protein: CASGSGQFLNQPQHF

J gene: TRBJ2-2
V gene: TRBV5-1
CDR3 length: 14
clone size: .
CDR3 protein: CATCLFGGSGELFF

J gene: TRBJ1-1
V gene: TRBV6-5
CDR3 length: 12
clone size: few
CDR3 protein: CASSYVGSEAFF

J gene: TRBJ2-7
V gene: TRBV10-3
CDR3 length: 15
clone size: .
CDR3 protein: CAISNRDRDLGEQYF

J gene: TRBJ1-2
V gene: TRBV7-3
CDR3 length: 14
clone size: .
CDR3 protein: CASSLTGAGDGYTF

J gene: TRBJ2-2
V gene: TRBV3-1/TRBV3-2
CDR3 length: 13
clone size: .
CDR3 protein: CASSQLDTGELFF

J gene: TRBJ2-5
V gene: TRBV5-8
CDR3 length: 16
clone size: .
CDR3 protein: CASSHPVRWPRETQYF

J gene: TRBJ1-5
V gene: TRBV19
CDR3 length: 13
clone size: .
CDR3 protein: CASGDRRNQPQHF

J gene: TRBJ1-3
V gene: TRBV19
CDR3 length: 14
clone size: .
CDR3 protein: CASSLGARGNTIYF

J gene: TRBJ2-1
V gene: TRBV5-1
CDR3 length: 15
clone size: .
CDR3 protein: CASRSGGFSYNEQFF

J gene: TRBJ1-4
V gene: TRBV19
CDR3 length: 17
clone size: .
CDR3 protein: CASSRGPTGKANEKLFF

J gene: TRBJ2-3
V gene: TRBV10-3
CDR3 length: 17
clone size: .
CDR3 protein: CAISESTQWAGGDTQYF

J gene: TRBJ2-7
V gene: TRBV4-1
CDR3 length: 13
clone size: .
CDR3 protein: CASKGDPMAEQYF

J gene: TRBJ2-7
V gene: TRBV28
CDR3 length: 16
clone size: .
CDR3 protein: CASSRGRTGILYEQYF

J gene: TRBJ1-2
V gene: TRBV21-1
CDR3 length: 15
clone size: .
CDR3 protein: CASTKAEGGNYGYTF

J gene: TRBJ2-3
V gene: TRBV5-4
CDR3 length: 13
clone size: .
CDR3 protein: CASLGQGADTQYF

J gene: TRBJ2-1
V gene: TRBV29-1
CDR3 length: 15
clone size: .
CDR3 protein: CSVEIAGARHDEQFF

J gene: TRBJ2-3
V gene: TRBV7-9
CDR3 length: 18
clone size: .
CDR3 protein: CASSLVAGSGGNTDTQYF

J gene: TRBJ2-5
V gene: TRBV5-6
CDR3 length: 15
clone size: .
CDR3 protein: CASNPLLDQQETQYF

J gene: TRBJ1-2
V gene: TRBV4-2
CDR3 length: 17
clone size: .
CDR3 protein: CASSQEIPGLAFYGYTF

J gene: TRBJ2-3
V gene: TRBV4-2
CDR3 length: 16
clone size: .
CDR3 protein: CASSQAPGLVTDTQYF

J gene: TRBJ2-5
V gene: TRBV11-2
CDR3 length: 14
clone size: .
CDR3 protein: CASSPARTQGTQYF

J gene: TRBJ1-2
V gene: TRBV7-9
CDR3 length: 11
clone size: .
CDR3 protein: CASSLLRDYTF

J gene: TRBJ1-3
V gene: TRBV11-3
CDR3 length: 17
clone size: many
CDR3 protein: CASSLGDRLTSGNTIYF

J gene: TRBJ2-3
V gene: TRBV5-1
CDR3 length: 16
clone size: .
CDR3 protein: CASSPQGGLRTDTQYF

J gene: TRBJ1-1
V gene: TRBV12-5
CDR3 length: 17
clone size: .
CDR3 protein: CASGLVLGQVPTTEAFF

J gene: TRBJ2-2
V gene: TRBV13
CDR3 length: 14
clone size: .
CDR3 protein: CASSLRSGHRELFF

J gene: TRBJ1-3
V gene: TRBV3-1/TRBV3-2
CDR3 length: 14
clone size: .
CDR3 protein: CASSQAGEGNTIYF

J gene: TRBJ1-3
V gene: TRBV6-5
CDR3 length: 13
clone size: .
CDR3 protein: CASSTGSGNTIYF

J gene: TRBJ1-1
V gene: TRBV6-2/TRBV6-3
CDR3 length: 17
clone size: once
CDR3 protein: CASSPNIGHFGNTEAFF

J gene: TRBJ2-1
V gene: TRBV12-3/TRBV12-4
CDR3 length: 12
clone size: .
CDR3 protein: CASSLADTAQFF

J gene: TRBJ2-4
V gene: TRBV3-1/TRBV3-2
CDR3 length: 16
clone size: .
CDR3 protein: CASSQEVPGLAAFQYF

J gene: TRBJ2-5
V gene: TRBV10-3
CDR3 length: 14
clone size: few
CDR3 protein: CAISGLGGDETQYF

J gene: TRBJ1-3
V gene: TRBV7-8
CDR3 length: 14
clone size: .
CDR3 protein: CASSLRGGRDTIYF

J gene: TRBJ2-1
V gene: TRBV6-2/TRBV6-3
CDR3 length: 16
clone size: .
CDR3 protein: CASSALKRGQRWEQFF

J gene: TRBJ2-3
V gene: TRBV6-5
CDR3 length: 14
clone size: .
CDR3 protein: CANPPGHEADTQYF

J gene: TRBJ2-2
V gene: TRBV7-2
CDR3 length: 13
clone size: .
CDR3 protein: CASSPRPAGELFF

J gene: TRBJ2-2
V gene: TRBV7-2
CDR3 length: 13
clone size: .
CDR3 protein: CASSLRETGELFF

J gene: TRBJ2-7
V gene: TRBV5-5
CDR3 length: 13
clone size: .
CDR3 protein: CASSLEGAEEQYF

J gene: TRBJ2-2
V gene: TRBV12-3/TRBV12-4
CDR3 length: 12
clone size: .
CDR3 protein: CASSPLAGELFF

J gene: TRBJ1-2
V gene: TRBV7-9
CDR3 length: 13
clone size: .
CDR3 protein: CASSFDQNGVNTF

J gene: TRBJ2-1
V gene: TRBV3-1/TRBV3-2
CDR3 length: 16
clone size: once
CDR3 protein: CASSRMTSGSIDEQFF

J gene: TRBJ2-3
V gene: TRBV28
CDR3 length: 15
clone size: .
CDR3 protein: CASRTRAFSTDTQYF

J gene: TRBJ2-2
V gene: TRBV5-1
CDR3 length: 13
clone size: .
CDR3 protein: CASSLEGPGELFF

J gene: TRBJ2-7
V gene: TRBV6-5
CDR3 length: 15
clone size: .
CDR3 protein: CASSFRTGTIYEQYF

J gene: TRBJ2-5
V gene: TRBV7-6
CDR3 length: 17
clone size: once
CDR3 protein: CASSSAPSGDPEETQYF

J gene: TRBJ2-5
V gene: TRBV28
CDR3 length: 17
clone size: .
CDR3 protein: CASTGHYERERRETQYF

J gene: TRBJ1-1
V gene: TRBV9
CDR3 length: 13
clone size: once
CDR3 protein: CASSPEPGGSAFF

J gene: TRBJ2-2
V gene: TRBV6-2/TRBV6-3
CDR3 length: 17
clone size: once
CDR3 protein: CASSYRGLAGTTGELFF

J gene: TRBJ1-1
V gene: TRBV6-5
CDR3 length: 14
clone size: .
CDR3 protein: CASVADGTHTEAFF

J gene: TRBJ2-1
V gene: TRBV18
CDR3 length: 13
clone size: .
CDR3 protein: CASSRLAGNEQFF

J gene: TRBJ2-5
V gene: TRBV7-6
CDR3 length: 14
clone size: .
CDR3 protein: CASSLPGIGETQYF

J gene: TRBJ2-2
V gene: TRBV19
CDR3 length: 14
clone size: .
CDR3 protein: CASSIWQSTGELFF